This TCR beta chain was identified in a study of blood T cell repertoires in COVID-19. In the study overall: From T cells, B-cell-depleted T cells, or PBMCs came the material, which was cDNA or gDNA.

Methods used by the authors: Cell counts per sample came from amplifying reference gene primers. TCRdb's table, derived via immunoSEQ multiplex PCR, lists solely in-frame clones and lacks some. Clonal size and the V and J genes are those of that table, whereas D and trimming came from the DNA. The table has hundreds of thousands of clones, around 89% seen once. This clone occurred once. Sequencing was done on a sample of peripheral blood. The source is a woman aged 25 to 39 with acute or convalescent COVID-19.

As DNA, the CDR3 is TGTGCCAGCAGCCCGGGGACTAGCGATTCGCAGTATTTT. The encoded protein is CASSPGTSDSQYF. The chain is built from TRBV9 and TRBJ2-3, with 10 nucleotides matching TRBD2. CDR3 size: 13 residues. V lost 4 bases, J lost 10 bases, and 6 bases stayed unmatched. CDR1 is SGDLS, CDR2 YYNGEE, per germline.